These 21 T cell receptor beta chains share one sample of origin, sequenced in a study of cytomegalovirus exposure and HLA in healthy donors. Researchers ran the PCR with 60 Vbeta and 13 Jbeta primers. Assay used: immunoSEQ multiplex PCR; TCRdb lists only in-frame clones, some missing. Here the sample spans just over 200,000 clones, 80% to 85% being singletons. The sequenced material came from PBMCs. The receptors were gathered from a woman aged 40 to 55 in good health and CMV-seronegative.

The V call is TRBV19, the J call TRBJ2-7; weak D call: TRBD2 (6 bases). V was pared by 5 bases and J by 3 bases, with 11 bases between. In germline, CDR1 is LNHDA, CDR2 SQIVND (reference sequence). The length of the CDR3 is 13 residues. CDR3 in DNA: TGTGCCAGTAGTTATGGGACTGGCTACGAGCAGTACTTC. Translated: CASSYGTGYEQYF.

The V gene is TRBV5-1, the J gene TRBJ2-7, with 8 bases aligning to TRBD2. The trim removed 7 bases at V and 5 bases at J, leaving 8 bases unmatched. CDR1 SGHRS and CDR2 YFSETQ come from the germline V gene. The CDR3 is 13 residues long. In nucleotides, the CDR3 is TGCGCCAGCCGAGCGGGAGAGTCCCACGAGCAGTACTTC. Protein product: CASRAGESHEQYF.

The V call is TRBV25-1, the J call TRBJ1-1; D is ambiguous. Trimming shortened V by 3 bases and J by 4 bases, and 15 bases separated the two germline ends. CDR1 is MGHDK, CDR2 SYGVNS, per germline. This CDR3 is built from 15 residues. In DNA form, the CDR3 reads TGTGCCAGCAGTGACTCCTCGATGTGGGCCACTGAAGCTTTCTTT. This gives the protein CASSDSSMWATEAFF.

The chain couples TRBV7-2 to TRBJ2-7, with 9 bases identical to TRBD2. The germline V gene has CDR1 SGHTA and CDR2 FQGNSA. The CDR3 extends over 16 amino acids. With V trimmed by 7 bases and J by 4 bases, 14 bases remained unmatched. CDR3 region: CASTLDFAGGVYEQYF. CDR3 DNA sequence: TGTGCCAGCACCCTCGACTTCGCGGGAGGGGTATACGAGCAGTACTTC.

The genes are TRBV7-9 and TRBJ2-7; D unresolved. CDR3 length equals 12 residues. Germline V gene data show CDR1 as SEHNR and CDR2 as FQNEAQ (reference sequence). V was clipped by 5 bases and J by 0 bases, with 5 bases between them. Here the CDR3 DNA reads TGTGCCAGCAGCGTGAGCTCCTACGAGCAGTACTTC. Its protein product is CASSVSSYEQYF.

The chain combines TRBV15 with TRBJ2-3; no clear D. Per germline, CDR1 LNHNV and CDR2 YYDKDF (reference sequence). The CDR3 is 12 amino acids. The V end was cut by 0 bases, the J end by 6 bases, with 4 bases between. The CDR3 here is CATSRDMDTQYF. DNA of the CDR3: TGTGCCACCAGCAGAGATATGGATACGCAGTATTTT.

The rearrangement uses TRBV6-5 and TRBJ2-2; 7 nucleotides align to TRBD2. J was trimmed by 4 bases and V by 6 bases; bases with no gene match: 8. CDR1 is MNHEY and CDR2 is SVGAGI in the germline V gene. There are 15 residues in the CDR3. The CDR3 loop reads CASSSPGLLTGELFF. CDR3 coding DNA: TGTGCCAGCAGCAGCCCGGGACTACTCACCGGGGAGCTGTTTTTT.

Here the CDR3 DNA reads TGTGCCAGCAGCCCTAGCGGGAGTAAGGGTGAGCAGTTCTTC. It codes for CASSPSGSKGEQFF. This chain links TRBV4-2 with TRBJ2-1, with TRBD2 matching over 10 bases. V shed 4 bases, J shed 9 bases, and the junction held 6 bases outside the gene matches. The CDR3 is 14 residues long. The germline V gene has CDR1 LGHNA and CDR2 YNFKEQ.

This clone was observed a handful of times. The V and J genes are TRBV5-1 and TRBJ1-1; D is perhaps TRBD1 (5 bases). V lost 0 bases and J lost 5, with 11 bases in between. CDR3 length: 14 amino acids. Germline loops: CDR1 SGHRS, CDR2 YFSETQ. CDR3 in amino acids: CASSLGRVGTEAFF. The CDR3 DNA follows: TGCGCCAGCAGCTTGGGCAGGGTGGGGACTGAAGCTTTCTTT.

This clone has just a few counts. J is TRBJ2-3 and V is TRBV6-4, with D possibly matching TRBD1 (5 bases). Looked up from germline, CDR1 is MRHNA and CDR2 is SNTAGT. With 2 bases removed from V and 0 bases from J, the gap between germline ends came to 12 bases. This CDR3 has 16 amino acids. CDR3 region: CASSDRPGRSTDTQYF. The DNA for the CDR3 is TGTGCCAGCAGTGACAGACCAGGGCGCAGCACAGATACGCAGTATTTT.

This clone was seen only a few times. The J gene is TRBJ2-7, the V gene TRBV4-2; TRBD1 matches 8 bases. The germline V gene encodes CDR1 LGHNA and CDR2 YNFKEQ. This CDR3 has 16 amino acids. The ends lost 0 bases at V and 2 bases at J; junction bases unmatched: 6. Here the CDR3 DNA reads TGTGCCAGCAGCCAAGAATCCGGGACAGGAACCTACGAGCAGTACTTC. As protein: CASSQESGTGTYEQYF.

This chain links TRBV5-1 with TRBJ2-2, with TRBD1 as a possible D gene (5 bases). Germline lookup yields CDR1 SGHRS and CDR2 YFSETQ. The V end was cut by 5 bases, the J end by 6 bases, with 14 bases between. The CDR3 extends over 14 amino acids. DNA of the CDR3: TGCGCCAGCAGATCGCAGGGATCGGCCGGGGAGCTGTTTTTT. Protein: CASRSQGSAGELFF.

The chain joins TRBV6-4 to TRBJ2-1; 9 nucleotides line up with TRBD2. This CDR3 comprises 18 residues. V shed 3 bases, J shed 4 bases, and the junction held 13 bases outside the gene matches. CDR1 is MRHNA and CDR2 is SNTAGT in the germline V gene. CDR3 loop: CASSEAVGAGGVYNEQFF. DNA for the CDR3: TGTGCCAGCAGTGAAGCGGTCGGGGCGGGAGGGGTGTACAATGAGCAGTTCTTC.

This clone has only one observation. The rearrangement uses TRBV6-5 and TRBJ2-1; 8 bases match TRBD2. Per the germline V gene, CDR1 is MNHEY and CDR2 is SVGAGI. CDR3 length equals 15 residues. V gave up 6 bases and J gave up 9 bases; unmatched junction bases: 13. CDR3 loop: CASSYTGTSGFEQFF. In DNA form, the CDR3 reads TGTGCCAGCAGCTACACCGGGACTAGTGGGTTTGAGCAGTTCTTC.

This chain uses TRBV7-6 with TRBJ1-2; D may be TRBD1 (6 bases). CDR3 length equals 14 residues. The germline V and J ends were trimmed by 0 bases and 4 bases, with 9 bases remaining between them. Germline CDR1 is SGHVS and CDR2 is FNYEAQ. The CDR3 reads CASSLAGRGYGYTF. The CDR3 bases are TGTGCCAGCAGCTTAGCGGGCAGGGGCTATGGCTACACCTTC.

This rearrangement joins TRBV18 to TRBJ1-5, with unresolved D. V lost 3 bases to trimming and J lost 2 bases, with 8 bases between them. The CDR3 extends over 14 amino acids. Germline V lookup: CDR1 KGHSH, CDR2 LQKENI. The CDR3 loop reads CASSPAVRNQPQHF. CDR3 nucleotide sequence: TGTGCCAGCTCACCGGCCGTTCGCAATCAGCCCCAGCATTTT.

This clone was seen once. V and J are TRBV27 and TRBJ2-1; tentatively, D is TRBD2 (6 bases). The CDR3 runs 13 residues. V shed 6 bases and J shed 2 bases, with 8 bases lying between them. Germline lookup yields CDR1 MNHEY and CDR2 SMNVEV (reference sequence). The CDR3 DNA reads TGTGCCAGCAGGGACTATACCTACAATGAGCAGTTCTTC. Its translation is CASRDYTYNEQFF.

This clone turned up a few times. Here the CDR3 DNA reads TGTGCCAGCACCATAGGGGTCCGGAGCTATGGCTACACCTTC. It specifies CASTIGVRSYGYTF. This chain uses TRBV28 with TRBJ1-2, with D perhaps TRBD1 (5 bases). CDR3 size: 14 residues. Germline lookup yields CDR1 MDHEN and CDR2 SYDVKM. The V gene lost 7 bases and the J gene lost 4 bases, with 16 bases spanning the gap.

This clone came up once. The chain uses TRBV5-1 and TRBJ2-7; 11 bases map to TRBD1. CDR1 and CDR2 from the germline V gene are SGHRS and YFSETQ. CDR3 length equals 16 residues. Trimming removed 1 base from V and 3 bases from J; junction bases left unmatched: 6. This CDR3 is CASSLSSGTGGYEQYF. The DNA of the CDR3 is TGCGCCAGCAGCTTGTCCTCCGGGACAGGGGGCTACGAGCAGTACTTC.

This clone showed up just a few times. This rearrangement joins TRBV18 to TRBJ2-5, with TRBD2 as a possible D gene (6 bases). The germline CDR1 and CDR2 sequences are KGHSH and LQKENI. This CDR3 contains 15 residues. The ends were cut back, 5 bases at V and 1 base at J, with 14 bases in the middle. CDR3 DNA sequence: TGTGCCAGCTCAACGGGACTCCCCTTCCAAGAGACCCAGTACTTC. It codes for CASSTGLPFQETQYF.

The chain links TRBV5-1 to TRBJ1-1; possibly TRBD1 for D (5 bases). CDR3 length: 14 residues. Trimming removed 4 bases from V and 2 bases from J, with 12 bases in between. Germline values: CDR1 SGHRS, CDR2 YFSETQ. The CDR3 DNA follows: TGCGCCAGCAGCCCGGTGGGGGGTAACACTGAAGCTTTCTTT. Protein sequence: CASSPVGGNTEAFF.